One and the same sample provided the 24 T cell receptor beta chains below, sequenced in a study of CD8+ T cells in alopecia areata. The treatment denotes: oral pan-JAK inhibitor, 5-10 mg twice daily. TCR sequencing used cDNA made by reverse transcription of extracted RNA. Method: immunoSEQ multiplex PCR; TCRdb's copy keeps in-frame clones and lacks some. The sample yields roughly 110,000 clones, around 83% seen once. Sequences were derived from CD8+ T cells sorted from blood, sampled at week 24, from a patient treated with tofacitinib. The source is a human donor with alopecia areata.

This clone was seen a few times. The rearrangement uses TRBV7-9 and TRBJ1-2; D not certain. The V gene's germline CDR1 is SEHNR and CDR2 FQNEAQ (reference sequence). Trimming shortened V by 5 bases and J by 5 bases, and 12 bases separated the two germline ends. The CDR3 consists of 13 residues. This chain's CDR3 is CASSPGLPYGYTF. The DNA for the CDR3 is TGTGCCAGCAGCCCCGGTCTACCGTATGGCTACACCTTC.

The V and J genes are TRBV5-1 and TRBJ2-1; tentative D call: TRBD1 (6 bases). The CDR3 is 17 residues long. Germline CDR1 SGHRS, CDR2 YFSETQ. Deletions cut 1 base from V and 6 bases from J, with 20 bases between. In DNA, the CDR3 is TGCGCCAGCAGCTTGAGAGGATTGGGGGCGCCCGGCAATGAGCAGTTCTTC. The encoded protein is CASSLRGLGAPGNEQFF.

The V call is TRBV7-2, the J call TRBJ2-7, with 10 bases identical to TRBD2. V trimming: 0 bases; J trimming: 4 bases; junction bases outside the gene matches: 3. The CDR3 is 15 residues long. The germline gives CDR1 SGHTA, CDR2 FQGNSA. The CDR3 coding sequence is TGTGCCAGCAGCTTAGCAACTAGCGGGGTGTACGAGCAGTACTTC. This sequence encodes CASSLATSGVYEQYF.

This clone was seen only once. The chain employs TRBV10-3 and TRBJ2-7, with D maybe TRBD1 (8 bases). CDR3 size: 15 residues. The V gene lost 4 bases and the J gene lost 3 bases, with 16 bases spanning the gap. Germline lookup yields CDR1 ENHRY and CDR2 SYGVKD. The CDR3 nucleotides are TGTGCCATCAGTGCGACAGGGGAGGGAGGCTACGAGCAGTACTTC. Residues: CAISATGEGGYEQYF.

The chain couples TRBV5-1 to TRBJ2-7, with unresolved D. CDR3 size: 10 residues. The V gene lost 6 bases and the J gene lost 3 bases, with 4 bases spanning the gap. Per germline, CDR1 SGHRS and CDR2 YFSETQ. The CDR3, as DNA: TGCGCCAGCATTCACTACGAGCAGTACTTC. Residues: CASIHYEQYF. Looking up the rest from reference TRBV5-1 and TRBJ2-7 gives the full variable domain: KAGVTQTPRYLIKTRGQQVTLSCSPISGHRSVSWYQQTPGQGLQFLFEYFSETQRNKGNFPGRFSGRQFSNSRSEMNVSTLELGDSALYLCASIHYEQYFGPGTRLTVT.

V usage is TRBV29-1 and J usage is TRBJ2-5; the D is unclear. TRBJ2-7 matches the DNA end more closely, so the J call is doubtful. The CDR3 covers 12 residues. From germline, CDR1 is SQVTM and CDR2 ANQGSEA. The CDR3 is CSVEDLGNEQYF. The CDR3 DNA follows: TGCAGCGTTGAAGATTTAGGAAACGAGCAGTACTTC.

The chain carries TRBV5-7 and TRBJ1-2; 8 nucleotides line up with TRBD1. TRBV5-7 is reported as an ORF; its role is uncertain. CDR3 size: 17 residues. V lost 0 bases to trimming and J lost 7 bases; unmatched junction nucleotides: 14. CDR3 loop: CASSLVGDRFSSRGYTF. Here the CDR3 DNA reads TGTGCCAGCAGCTTGGTAGGGGACAGGTTTTCGTCGCGTGGCTACACCTTC.

The chain joins TRBV7-9 to TRBJ2-3; D not certain. Trimming stripped 4 bases from V and 0 bases from J, with 14 bases between. Germline V gives CDR1 SEHNR, CDR2 FQNEAQ (reference sequence). The CDR3 spans 16 residues. The CDR3 DNA follows: TGTGCCAGCAGCTCGCCTCGGGCGGCGAGCACAGATACGCAGTATTTT. Translated, it gives CASSSPRAASTDTQYF.

The chain carries TRBV10-3 and TRBJ1-1; 8 positions match TRBD1. After removal of 0 bases from V and 1 base from J, the junction contained 10 bases not matched to a gene. This CDR3 comprises 18 residues. The germline V gene has CDR1 ENHRY and CDR2 SYGVKD. The CDR3 reads CAISESRIGQGKNTEAFF. The CDR3 nucleotides read TGTGCCATCAGTGAGTCCCGTATCGGACAGGGAAAGAACACTGAAGCTTTCTTT.

This rearrangement joins TRBV5-6 to TRBJ2-7; tentative D call: TRBD1 (6 bases). CDR1 SGHDT and CDR2 YYEEEE come from the germline V gene. Trimming stripped 4 bases from V and 5 bases from J, with 13 bases between. The CDR3 totals 13 residues. The DNA of the CDR3 is TGTGCCAGCAGCCCACAGGGATTGGACGAGCAGTACTTC. Its protein is CASSPQGLDEQYF.

This rearrangement joins TRBV7-2 to TRBJ2-5; no clear D gene. Germline V gene lookup returns CDR1 SGHTA and CDR2 FQGNSA. The CDR3 is made up of 13 amino acids. Deletions cut 3 bases from V and 2 bases from J, with 7 bases between. CDR3 in DNA: TGTGCCAGCAGCTTCCCGCTACAAGAGACCCAGTACTTC. It yields the protein CASSFPLQETQYF.

The chain couples TRBV15 to TRBJ2-7; D possibly corresponds to TRBD1 (5 bases). This CDR3 contains 13 residues. V lost 6 bases, J lost 2 bases, and 11 bases lay in between. Germline CDR1 reads LNHNV; CDR2 reads YYDKDF (reference sequence). Here the CDR3 DNA reads TGTGCCACCAGACCAGGGTATACCTACGAGCAGTACTTC. Translation: CATRPGYTYEQYF.

The genes are TRBV27 and TRBJ2-3, with TRBD2 matching over 8 bases. This CDR3 spans 16 amino acids. J was trimmed by 2 bases and V by 4 bases; bases with no gene match: 8. Germline-derived CDR1 and CDR2 are MNHEY and SMNVEV (reference sequence). The CDR3 is CASSSGSGGPTDTQYF. CDR3 DNA sequence: TGTGCCAGCAGTTCCGGAAGCGGGGGCCCCACAGATACGCAGTATTTT.

The chain joins TRBV6-5 to TRBJ2-1; no reliable D call. The CDR3 spans 13 residues. V lost 0 bases to trimming and J lost 5 bases, with 5 bases between them. Germline-derived CDR1 and CDR2 are MNHEY and SVGAGI. CDR3 sequence: CASSYSQHNEQFF. The CDR3 DNA reads TGTGCCAGCAGTTACTCACAACACAATGAGCAGTTCTTC.

CDR3 bases: TGTGCCAGCAGCTTAGGGGTGGGAAACTATGGCTACACCTTC. This codes for CASSLGVGNYGYTF. The rearrangement uses TRBV7-2 and TRBJ1-2, with D uncertain. The length of the CDR3 is 14 residues. Germline V gives CDR1 SGHTA, CDR2 FQGNSA. Trimming cost V 1 base and J 2 bases, with 8 bases left between them. The full variable domain, rest sourced from reference TRBV7-2 and TRBJ1-2, is GAGVSQSPSNKVTEKGKDVELRCDPISGHTALYWYRQSLGQGLEFLIYFQGNSAPDKSGLPSDRFSAERTGGSVSTLTIQRTQQEDSAVYLCASSLGVGNYGYTFGSGTRLTVV.

The chain recombines TRBV23-1 with TRBJ1-5; TRBD1 matches 7 bases. TRBV23-1 is reported as an ORF; its role is uncertain. The CDR3 has 16 amino acids. The trim removed 8 bases at V and 2 bases at J, leaving 12 bases unmatched. CDR3 loop: CASPHRQGRCNQPQHF. The CDR3 region has the DNA TGCGCCAGCCCTCACCGACAGGGAAGGTGCAATCAGCCCCAGCATTTT.

This chain links TRBV4-1 with TRBJ2-7; D gene uncertain. Trimming removed 3 bases at V and 2 bases at J, with 14 bases between. Germline CDR1 MGHRA, CDR2 YSYEKL. CDR3 size: 15 residues. The CDR3 region is CASSHGSTAAYEQYF. The CDR3 nucleotides are TGCGCCAGCAGCCATGGTAGCACAGCCGCCTACGAGCAGTACTTC.

V gene TRBV4-1 combines with J gene TRBJ2-2; the D is unclear. Per the germline V gene, CDR1 is MGHRA and CDR2 is YSYEKL. Trimming took off 1 base at V and 7 bases at J, with 7 bases between the two ends. The CDR3 is 13 amino acids. CDR3 region: CASSQAPHGELFF. The CDR3 bases are TGCGCCAGCAGCCAAGCTCCCCACGGGGAGCTGTTTTTT.

V is TRBV6-5 and J is TRBJ1-2; a possible D gene is TRBD1 (6 bases). V lost 4 bases, J lost 3 bases, and 18 bases lay in between. In germline, CDR1 is MNHEY, CDR2 SVGAGI. The CDR3 has 16 residues. The CDR3 loop is CASSSRDNEGYYGYTF. Here the CDR3 DNA reads TGTGCCAGCAGTTCCAGGGACAACGAGGGGTACTATGGCTACACCTTC.

This clone was seen a few times. The chain joins TRBV30 to TRBJ2-1, with D maybe TRBD2 (5 bases). Germline V gene data show CDR1 as GTSNPN and CDR2 as SVGIG (reference sequence). Between the trimmed V and J ends, which lost 0 bases and 0 bases, there was a span of 12 bases. The CDR3 has 16 residues. In DNA, the CDR3 is TGTGCCTGGAGTGTCCTTAGGGAGATCTCCTACAATGAGCAGTTCTTC. Amino acids: CAWSVLREISYNEQFF.

This chain joins TRBV6-1 and TRBJ1-2; 8 bases match TRBD1. V was pared by 5 bases and J by 3 bases, with 8 bases of the junction left unmatched. Germline CDR1 is MNHNS and CDR2 is SASEGT. The CDR3 totals 15 residues. The CDR3 bases are TGTGCCAGCAGTAAGTACAGGGGGGACGACTATGGCTACACCTTC. Its protein is CASSKYRGDDYGYTF.

The V and J genes are TRBV6-6 and TRBJ1-1; D is unclear. This CDR3 region has 14 residues. Germline-derived CDR1 and CDR2 are MNHNY and SVGAGI (reference sequence). V was cut by 3 bases and J by 0 bases, with 8 bases left in between. CDR3: CASSYRSMNTEAFF. The CDR3, as DNA: TGTGCCAGCAGTTATCGCAGCATGAACACTGAAGCTTTCTTT.

V usage is TRBV11-2 and J usage is TRBJ2-3, with 9 bases identical to TRBD2. The ends lost 0 bases at V and 2 bases at J; junction bases unmatched: 3. CDR1 is SGHAT, CDR2 FQNNGV, per germline. The CDR3 consists of 16 residues. Written as DNA, the CDR3 is TGTGCCAGCAGCTTAGAGGCTAGCGGGGTCACAGATACGCAGTATTTT. This sequence encodes CASSLEASGVTDTQYF.

The rearrangement uses TRBV7-8 and TRBJ2-7, with 14 bases identical to TRBD2. Trimming removed 5 bases from V and 2 bases from J; junction bases left unmatched: 5. CDR3 length: 16 amino acids. CDR1 is SGHVS and CDR2 is FQNEAQ in the germline V gene. Written as DNA, the CDR3 is TGTGCCAGCAGCCCTGGGACTAGCGGGGGCACCTACGAGCAGTACTTC. It codes for CASSPGTSGGTYEQYF. Using reference TRBV7-8 and TRBJ2-7 for the parts outside the CDR3, the full variable domain is GAGVSQSPRYKVAKRGQDVALRCDPISGHVSLFWYQQALGQGPEFLTYFQNEAQLDKSGLPSDRFFAERPEGSVSTLKIQRTQQEDSAVYLCASSPGTSGGTYEQYFGPGTRLTVT.